Listed here are 18 T cell receptor beta chains from one sample, sequenced in a study of blood T cell repertoires in COVID-19. The table came from immunoSEQ multiplex PCR; TCRdb's copy has only in-frame clones and leaves some out. In the table there are tens of thousands of clones, roughly 80% of which are singletons. Material: peripheral blood. The receptors here all came from a man aged 55 to 70 with active COVID-19.

The chain joins TRBV6-1 to TRBJ1-1; D is uncertain. The CDR3 consists of 16 residues. Deletions cut 4 bases from V and 1 base from J, with 16 bases between. Germline loops: CDR1 MNHNS, CDR2 SASEGT. The CDR3 DNA sequence: TGTGCCAGCAGTGGTACGGGAGCGTGGGGGAACACTGAAGCTTTCTTT. Protein: CASSGTGAWGNTEAFF.

V is TRBV11-1 and J is TRBJ1-1, with unresolved D. The germline CDR1 and CDR2 sequences are SGHAT and FQDESV (reference sequence). The CDR3 consists of 13 residues. Trimming left V 2 bases short and J 1 base short, with 5 bases between. CDR3 sequence: CASSLTGNTEAFF. Here the CDR3 DNA reads TGTGCCAGCAGCTTAACGGGGAACACTGAAGCTTTCTTT. The variable domain in full, with the rest retrieved from reference TRBV11-1 and TRBJ1-1, is EAEVAQSPRYKITEKSQAVAFWCDPISGHATLYWYRQILGQGPELLVQFQDESVVDDSQLPKDRFSAERLKGVDSTLKIQPAELGDSAMYLCASSLTGNTEAFFGQGTRLTVV.

The chain joins TRBV4-2 to TRBJ2-1; 9 nucleotides line up with TRBD2. The CDR3 loop spans 14 amino acids. Germline assignment: CDR1 LGHNA and CDR2 YNFKEQ. The V gene end was trimmed by 3 bases and the J gene end by 11 bases; junction bases not matched to a gene: 8. CDR3 protein: CASSQSGRGGKQFF. Here the CDR3 DNA reads TGTGCCAGCAGCCAGTCGGGGCGGGGGGGCAAGCAGTTCTTC.

V is TRBV7-9 and J is TRBJ2-2; unclear D gene. Trimming removed 1 base at V and 9 bases at J, with 24 bases between. CDR3 length equals 18 residues. Germline V gene sequence: CDR1 SEHNR, CDR2 FQNEAQ (reference sequence). The CDR3 protein is CASSLDIASGLHLRELFF. The CDR3 nucleotides are TGTGCCAGCAGCTTAGATATTGCGTCAGGTTTACACCTGAGGGAGCTGTTTTTT.

The chain recombines TRBV6-4 with TRBJ2-4, with D perhaps TRBD2 (7 bases). V was trimmed by 7 bases and J by 3 bases, leaving 13 bases between them. Germline loops: CDR1 MRHNA, CDR2 SNTAGT. The CDR3 has 14 residues. CDR3: CASMGGPSKNIQYF. In nucleotides, the CDR3 is TGTGCCAGCATGGGGGGGCCGAGCAAAAACATTCAGTACTTC.

V is TRBV10-3 and J is TRBJ2-2, with 8 bases fitting TRBD1. Trimming removed 2 bases from V and 5 bases from J; junction bases left unmatched: 4. This CDR3 region has 15 residues. CDR1 is ENHRY and CDR2 is SYGVKD in the germline V gene. The CDR3 spells CAISEAGGATGELFF. CDR3 DNA: TGTGCCATCAGTGAGGCAGGGGGCGCGACCGGGGAGCTGTTTTTT.

This clone occurred a few times. The rearrangement links TRBV5-4 to TRBJ1-1; 8 nucleotides line up with TRBD1. This CDR3 comprises 14 residues. The J segment lost 4 bases and the V segment lost 4 bases, leaving 6 bases of the junction unmatched. CDR1 is SGHNT and CDR2 is YYREEE in the germline V gene (reference sequence). The CDR3 here is CASSTNRGSTEAFF. The CDR3 DNA is TGTGCCAGCAGCACCAACAGGGGGAGCACTGAAGCTTTCTTT.

V is TRBV30 and J is TRBJ2-7, with a weak D call TRBD1 (6 bases). The V gene's germline CDR1 is GTSNPN and CDR2 SVGIG (reference sequence). The V end lost 3 bases, the J end lost 2 bases, and 14 bases lay between the germline ends. The CDR3 consists of 14 residues. The CDR3 nucleotides are TGTGCCTGGAGAAGGGAGAGGGACACCTACGAGCAGTACTTC. This translates into CAWRRERDTYEQYF.

This chain joins TRBV7-9 and TRBJ1-1; 7 bases are a match to TRBD1. This CDR3 has 14 residues. The V segment lost 4 bases and the J segment 3 bases; nucleotides outside the gene matches: 5. Per the germline V gene, CDR1 is SEHNR and CDR2 is FQNEAQ (reference sequence). CDR3 in DNA: TGTGCCAGCAGCTCAAGACAGGGCCACACTGAAGCTTTCTTT. It specifies CASSSRQGHTEAFF.

The gene calls are TRBV28 and TRBJ2-1; D unclear. This CDR3 is 14 amino acids long. The V and J ends lost 4 bases and 4 bases respectively, with 11 bases between them. Germline V gene lookup returns CDR1 MDHEN and CDR2 SYDVKM. As DNA, the CDR3 is TGTGCCAGCAGTTGGAGTCAGATATACAATGAGCAGTTCTTC. It encodes CASSWSQIYNEQFF. Drawing the rest from reference TRBV28 and TRBJ2-1, the complete variable domain is DVKVTQSSRYLVKRTGEKVFLECVQDMDHENMFWYRQDPGLGLRLIYFSYDVKMKEKGDIPEGYSVSREKKERFSLILESASTNQTSMYLCASSWSQIYNEQFFGPGTRLTVL.

CDR3 loop: CASSEESYGYTF. The CDR3 nucleotides are TGTGCCAGCAGTGAAGAGAGCTATGGCTACACCTTC. The chain uses TRBV2 and TRBJ1-2, with D unclear. This CDR3 comprises 12 residues. Germline V gene data show CDR1 as SNHLY and CDR2 as FYNNEI. The V gene lost 1 base and the J gene lost 4 bases, with 4 bases spanning the gap.

This chain joins TRBV19 and TRBJ1-1, with D possibly TRBD1 on 6 matching bases. CDR1 is LNHDA, CDR2 SQIVND, per germline (reference sequence). The CDR3 has 15 residues. Trimming pared 6 bases from V and 7 bases from J, leaving 21 bases between. This CDR3 is CASSQNLRGRGEAFF. Here the CDR3 DNA reads TGTGCCAGTAGCCAAAACCTGAGGGGGAGGGGTGAAGCTTTCTTT.

The chain links TRBV11-1 to TRBJ2-3; TRBD2 is a possible D gene (6 bases). Germline lookup yields CDR1 SGHAT and CDR2 FQDESV (reference sequence). This CDR3 comprises 15 residues. V was clipped by 4 bases and J by 4 bases, with 15 bases between them. The CDR3 reads CASSYRRAGSDTQYF. In DNA, the CDR3 is TGTGCCAGCAGCTATAGGAGGGCAGGGTCAGATACGCAGTATTTT.

This clone has more than one count but fewer than ten. The CDR3, as DNA: TGTGCCAGCAGCGAGTTGTCCGGGGTGATGGAAGCCCAGCATTTT. Translating gives CASSELSGVMEAQHF. The chain combines TRBV7-8 with TRBJ1-5; D uncertain. CDR3 size: 15 residues. V lost 5 bases, J lost 11 bases, and 22 bases lay in between. CDR1 and CDR2 from the germline V gene are SGHVS and FQNEAQ.

This clone showed up just a few times. This chain links TRBV28 with TRBJ2-3; possible D gene TRBD2, 6 bases. Germline-derived CDR1 and CDR2 are MDHEN and SYDVKM. Trimming removed 6 bases at V and 6 bases at J, with 16 bases between. The CDR3 runs 14 residues. This CDR3 is CASSPQRRADTQYF. For the CDR3, the DNA is TGTGCCAGCAGCCCCCAGCGGAGGGCGGATACGCAGTATTTT.

V gene TRBV29-1 combines with J gene TRBJ2-2; 10 bases map to TRBD2. Germline-derived CDR1 and CDR2 are SQVTM and ANQGSEA. The CDR3 is 14 residues long. V lost 7 bases to trimming and J lost 0 bases; unmatched junction nucleotides: 2. This CDR3 reads CSAGLAANTGELFF. For the CDR3, the DNA is TGCAGCGCTGGACTAGCGGCGAACACCGGGGAGCTGTTTTTT.

This chain links TRBV6-6 with TRBJ1-2, with D possibly TRBD1 on 5 matching bases. Trimming took 2 bases from V and 8 from J, leaving 15 bases between them. This CDR3 spans 14 amino acids. Germline V lookup: CDR1 MNHNY, CDR2 SVGAGI (reference sequence). DNA of the CDR3: TGTGCCAGCAGTTACAAGTTAGGGGAGGGAGGCTACACCTTC. This translates into CASSYKLGEGGYTF.

CDR3 loop: CASSPRQGWRETQYF. In DNA, the CDR3 is TGTGCCAGCAGTCCCAGACAGGGTTGGAGGGAGACCCAGTACTTC. This chain links TRBV6-1 with TRBJ2-5, with TRBD1 matching over 7 bases. Germline V gives CDR1 MNHNS, CDR2 SASEGT. The J segment lost 5 bases and the V segment lost 5 bases, leaving 11 bases of the junction unmatched. The CDR3 contains 15 residues.